This T cell receptor (beta chain) appears in the sequencing data of a study of shared clonotypes between healthy human individuals. As for the study in general: Sampling drew on donors who were two women and a few men aged 18 to 49. Points from the study as a whole: When naive CD4 clonotypes were compared across four donors, about 4.8% were shared.

Study donors comprised healthy, HIV-negative adults devoid of recent acute infection or vaccination. Per the original methods: With immunoSEQ giving junction-only sequences and no quality scores, filtering differed. Assay: immunoSEQ multiplex PCR; the TCRdb copy retains only in-frame clones and omits some. Clone size and the V and J calls come from that table; the DNA yielded D and trimming. The table lists 2 million to 2.5 million clones, approximately 96% of them singletons. Notes on this clone: The antigen remains undetermined.

CDR1 SGHVS and CDR2 FQNEAQ come from the germline V gene. The ends lost 3 bases at V and 4 bases at J; junction bases unmatched: 5. The CDR3 runs to 16 residues. The receptor comes from a man between 18 and 29 years old in good health. The V call is TRBV7-8, the J call TRBJ2-7, with 14 bases aligning to TRBD2. The material sequenced was naive CD4+ T cells sorted from blood. The sample's subset: CD45RA+ positively selected. The CDR3 sequence: CASSLGTSGSAYEQYF. The CDR3 DNA sequence: TGTGCCAGCAGCTTGGGGACTAGCGGGAGTGCTTACGAGCAGTACTTC. The whole variable domain, filled in from reference TRBV7-8 and TRBJ2-7, reads GAGVSQSPRYKVAKRGQDVALRCDPISGHVSLFWYQQALGQGPEFLTYFQNEAQLDKSGLPSDRFFAERPEGSVSTLKIQRTQQEDSAVYLCASSLGTSGSAYEQYFGPGTRLTVT.